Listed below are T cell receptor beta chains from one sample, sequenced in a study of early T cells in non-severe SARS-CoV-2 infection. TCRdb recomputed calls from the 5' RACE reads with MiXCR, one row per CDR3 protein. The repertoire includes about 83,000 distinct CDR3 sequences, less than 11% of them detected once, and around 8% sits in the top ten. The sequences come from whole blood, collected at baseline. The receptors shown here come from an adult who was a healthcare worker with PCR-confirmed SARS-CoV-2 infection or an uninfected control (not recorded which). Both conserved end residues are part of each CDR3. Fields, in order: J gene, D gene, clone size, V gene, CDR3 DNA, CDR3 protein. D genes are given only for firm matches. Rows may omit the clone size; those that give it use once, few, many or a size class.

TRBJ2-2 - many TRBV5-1 TGCGCCAGCAGCTTGGACAGGGCGAACACCGGGGAGCTGTTTTTT CASSLDRANTGELFF
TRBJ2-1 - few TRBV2 TGTGCGGTCCCCCACGGCTATGAGCAGTTCTTC CAVPHGYEQFF
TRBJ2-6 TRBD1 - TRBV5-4 TGTGCCAGCAGCTGGGGGACAGGGGCCATTTCTGGGGCCAACGTCCTGACTTTC CASSWGTGAISGANVLTF
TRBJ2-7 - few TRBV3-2 TGTGCCAGCAGCCGAGCGGGAGGGCCGGGCGAGCAGTACTTC CASSRAGGPGEQYF
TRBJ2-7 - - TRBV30 TGTGCCTGTACGGGTCGGACCTACGAGCAGTACTTC CACTGRTYEQYF
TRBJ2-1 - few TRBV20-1 TGCAGTGCCCAGACCTCCCTAGGAACAAGCAATGAGCAGTTCTTC CSAQTSLGTSNEQFF
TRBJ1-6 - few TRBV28 TGTGCCAGCAACCAATTAGGACCGACTTCTAATTCACCCCTCCACTTT CASNQLGPTSNSPLHF
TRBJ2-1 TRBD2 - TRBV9 TGTGCCAGCAGCGCAAGACTAGCGGAGGGAGGTGAGCAGTTCTTC CASSARLAEGGEQFF
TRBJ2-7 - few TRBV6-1 TGTGCCAGCAGTGTCGGGGGAGGGGGCTACGAGCAGTACTTC CASSVGGGGYEQYF
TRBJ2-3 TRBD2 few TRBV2 TGTGCCAGCAGGAAACTAGCGGGAGGGGGCACAGATACGCAGTATTTT CASRKLAGGGTDTQYF
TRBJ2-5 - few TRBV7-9 TGTGCCAGCAGCCCAGAATCGGAGACCCAGTACTTC CASSPESETQYF
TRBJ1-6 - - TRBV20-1 TGCAGTGCTCCACCCCCCCTCCCACGGGGGCAGGCTCATTCACCCCTCCACTTT CSAPPPLPRGQAHSPLHF
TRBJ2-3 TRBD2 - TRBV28 TGTGCCAGCAGCAAAGGCGGGACTAGCAGAACAGATACGCAGTATTTT CASSKGGTSRTDTQYF
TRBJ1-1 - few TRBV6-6 TGTGCCAGCAGTTACCGACGGATGAACACTGAAGCTTTCTTT CASSYRRMNTEAFF
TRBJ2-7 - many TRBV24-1 TGTGCCACCAGTGATGGTGGCAGCTACGAGCAGTACTTC CATSDGGSYEQYF
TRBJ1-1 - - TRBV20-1 TGCAGTGCTAGAGAATACACTGAAGCTTTCTTT CSAREYTEAFF
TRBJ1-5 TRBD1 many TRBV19 TGTGCCAGTAGTACGACAGGGGGGGATCAGCCCCAGCATTTT CASSTTGGDQPQHF
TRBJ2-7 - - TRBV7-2 TGTGCCAGCAGCTTAGCGTTCGGGTACGAGCAGTACTTC CASSLAFGYEQYF
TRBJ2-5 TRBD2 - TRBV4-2 TGTGCCAGCAGCCAAGATAAAGCAGCGGGAGTCGGAGAGACCCAGTACTTC CASSQDKAAGVGETQYF
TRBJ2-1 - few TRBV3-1 TGTGCCAGCAGCCAAGACCCCGGGGCGAGGGCAAATAAGCAGTTCTTC CASSQDPGARANKQFF
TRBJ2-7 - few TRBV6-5 TGTGCCAGTGGGGTTAGGGGCTCCTACGAGCAGTACTTC CASGVRGSYEQYF
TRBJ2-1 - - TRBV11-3 TGTGCCAGCAGCCCGGGCGACGGGGGCAATGAGCAGTTCTTC CASSPGDGGNEQFF
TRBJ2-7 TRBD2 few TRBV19 TGTGCCAGGCATAGCGGGAGAAGCTCCTACGAGCAGTACTTC CARHSGRSSYEQYF
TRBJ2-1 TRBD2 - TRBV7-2 TGTGCCAGCAGCTTATTTGTAGCGGGAGGGCGGAATGAGCAGTTCTTC CASSLFVAGGRNEQFF
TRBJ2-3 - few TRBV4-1 TGCGCCAGCAGCCAAGATCAGACGGGGGATACGCAGTATTTT CASSQDQTGDTQYF
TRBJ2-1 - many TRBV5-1 TGCGCCAGCTTTCCCCAGGACCGTGGGGGTGAGCAGTTCTTC CASFPQDRGGEQFF
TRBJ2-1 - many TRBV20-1 TGCAGTGCTAGAGGCCGGTTAGGTCAAAGTGAGCAGTTCTTC CSARGRLGQSEQFF
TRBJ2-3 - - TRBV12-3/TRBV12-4 TGTGCCAGCAGTTCGTTTATGAGCCACACAGATACGCAGTATTTT CASSSFMSHTDTQYF
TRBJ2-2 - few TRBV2 TGTGCCAGCAGCGTCACAGCGAACACCGGGGAGCTGTTTTTT CASSVTANTGELFF
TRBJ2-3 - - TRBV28 TGTGCCAGCGAGGGGCATAGCACAGATACGCAGTATTTT CASEGHSTDTQYF
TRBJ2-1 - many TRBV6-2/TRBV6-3 TGTGCCAGCAGTTACAGGGCTAGTTATTACAATGAGCAGTTCTTC CASSYRASYYNEQFF
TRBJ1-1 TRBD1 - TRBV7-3 TGTGCCAGCAGCCCATTCGTCCGGACAGGGGGCGATAACACTGAAGCTTTCTTT CASSPFVRTGGDNTEAFF
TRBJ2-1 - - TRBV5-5 TGTGCCAGCAGCTTGCGGCTGACCTACTACAATGAGCAGTTCTTC CASSLRLTYYNEQFF
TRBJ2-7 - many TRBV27 TGTGCCACCGGAGACTTCTACGAGCAGTACTTC CATGDFYEQYF
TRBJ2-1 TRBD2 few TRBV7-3 TGTGCCAGCAGCTCCTTAGCGGGAGTTGGTGAGCAGTTCTTC CASSSLAGVGEQFF
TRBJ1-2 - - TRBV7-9 TGTGCCAGCAGCTTATCCGGGACACCGTATGGCTACACCTTC CASSLSGTPYGYTF
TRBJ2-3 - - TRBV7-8 TGTGCCAGCAGCCTAGGACAGATCAGCGCAGATACGCAGTATTTT CASSLGQISADTQYF
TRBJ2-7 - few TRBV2 TGTGCCGGCGGACACCCCTCCTACGAGCAGTACTTC CAGGHPSYEQYF
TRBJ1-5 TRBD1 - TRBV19 TGTGCCAGTAGTCCCTCGGACAGGGGAAGCAATCAGCCCCAGCATTTT CASSPSDRGSNQPQHF
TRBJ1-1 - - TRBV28 TGTGCCAGCAGTCCCCCTCAGGGTAAAACTGAAGCTTTCTTT CASSPPQGKTEAFF
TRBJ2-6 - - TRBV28 TGTGCCAGCAGTTTTCGGCGATCTGGGGCCAACGTCCCGACTTTC CASSFRRSGANVPTF
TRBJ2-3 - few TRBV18 TGTGCCAGCTCGGCAGGGAACACAGATACGCAGTATTTT CASSAGNTDTQYF
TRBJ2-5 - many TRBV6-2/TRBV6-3 TGTGCCAGCAGTTACTCGGGACTCAGTTACCCCACGGAGACCCAGTACTTC CASSYSGLSYPTETQYF
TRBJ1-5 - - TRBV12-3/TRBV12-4 TGTGCCAGCAGGGAGACTTCGGGTCAGCCCCAGCATTTT CASRETSGQPQHF